Sequencing of this T cell receptor beta chain was carried out in a study of blood T cell repertoires in COVID-19. Study background: Acute and convalescent COVID-19 specimens originated in the United States, Italy and Spain.

Per the germline V gene, CDR1 is SGHTA and CDR2 is FQGNSA. There are 13 residues in the CDR3. Between the trimmed V and J ends, which lost 7 bases and 5 bases, there was a span of 14 bases. Under the authors' procedure: How many nucleated cells were present was estimated from reference gene primer amplification. The data were produced by immunoSEQ multiplex PCR, yet TCRdb's version contains in-frame clones alone and is incomplete. The DNA gave D and trimming, while V, J and clone size come from that table. The data contain 150,000 to 200,000 clones, 80% to 85% of them singletons. Sequencing used peripheral blood. The chain employs TRBV7-2 and TRBJ2-5; D might be TRBD2 (6 bases). The receptor was isolated from a woman of 80 years or more with COVID-19, enrolled during active disease. The CDR3 DNA is TGTGCCAGCAACGGACTAAGGTCGGAGACCCAGTACTTC. Its translation: CASNGLRSETQYF.